This TCR beta chain comes out of a study of cytomegalovirus exposure and HLA in healthy donors. Across the whole study: The same platform used for the approximately 670 first-cohort repertoires was also used for the 95 to 150 validation repertoires, as a later analysis reported.

Germline V gives CDR1 SGHRS, CDR2 YFSETQ. CDR3 size: 15 residues. V lost 2 bases and J lost 2; bases outside the gene matches: 2. Generated by immunoSEQ multiplex PCR, the TCRdb table keeps only in-frame clones and is missing some. The sample has approximately 160,000 clones, roughly 91% seen once; the top ten hold 4.2%. Points from the study as a whole: Reportedly, cytomegalovirus status was diagnosed with high sensitivity and specificity. Subsequent analysis showed first-cohort TCR clusters tending to co-occur in more than 95 validation repertoires.

Remarks on this clone: Its cognate antigen is unknown.

This TCR was recovered from a man younger than 30 in good health and CMV-seropositive. V usage is TRBV5-1 and J usage is TRBJ2-2, with TRBD1 matching over 8 bases. Sequencing used PBMCs. CDR3 amino acids: CASSFTGGNTGELFF. In DNA, the CDR3 is TGCGCCAGCAGCTTTACAGGGGGAAACACCGGGGAGCTGTTTTTT.